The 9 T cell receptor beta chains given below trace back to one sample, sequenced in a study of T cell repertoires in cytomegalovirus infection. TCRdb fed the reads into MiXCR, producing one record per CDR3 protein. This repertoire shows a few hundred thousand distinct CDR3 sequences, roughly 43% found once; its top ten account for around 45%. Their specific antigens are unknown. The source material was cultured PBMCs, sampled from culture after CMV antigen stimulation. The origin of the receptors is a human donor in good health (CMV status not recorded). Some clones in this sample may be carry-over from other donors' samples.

For the CDR3, the DNA is TGCGCCAGCAGCCAACTTGGGACAGAAGAGACCCAGTACTTC. Its protein product is CASSQLGTEETQYF. The V gene is TRBV5-1, the J gene TRBJ2-5; 7 nucleotides line up with TRBD1. The CDR3 has 14 residues. Germline V gene sequence: CDR1 SGHRS, CDR2 YFSETQ. J gave up 3 bases and V 4 bases, and 6 bases lay outside the gene matches.

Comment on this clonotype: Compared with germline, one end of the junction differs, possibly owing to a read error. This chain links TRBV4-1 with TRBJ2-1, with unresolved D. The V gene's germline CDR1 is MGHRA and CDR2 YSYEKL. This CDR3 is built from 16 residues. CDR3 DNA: TGTGCCAGCAGCCAAAGGTTTGGGGACTCCTACAATGAGCAGTTCTTC. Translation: CASSQRFGDSYNEQFF.

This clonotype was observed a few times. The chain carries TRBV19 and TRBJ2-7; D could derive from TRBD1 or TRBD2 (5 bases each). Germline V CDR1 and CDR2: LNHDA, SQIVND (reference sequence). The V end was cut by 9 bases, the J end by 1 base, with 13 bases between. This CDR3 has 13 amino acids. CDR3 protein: CARHRGESYEQYF. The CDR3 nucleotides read TGTGCCAGACATCGAGGGGAATCCTACGAGCAGTACTTC. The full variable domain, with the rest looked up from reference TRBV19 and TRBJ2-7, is DGGITQSPKYLFRKEGQNVTLSCEQNLNHDAMYWYRQDPGQGLRLIYYSQIVNDFQKGDIAEGYSVSREKKESFPLTVTSAQKNPTAFYLCARHRGESYEQYFGPGTRLTVT.

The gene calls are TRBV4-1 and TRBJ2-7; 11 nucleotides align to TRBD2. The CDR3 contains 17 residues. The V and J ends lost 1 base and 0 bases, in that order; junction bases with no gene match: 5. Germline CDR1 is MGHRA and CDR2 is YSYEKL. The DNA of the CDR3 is TGCGCCAGCAGCCAAGGCCCGGGACTAGCGGTCTCCTACGAGCAGTACTTC. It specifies CASSQGPGLAVSYEQYF.

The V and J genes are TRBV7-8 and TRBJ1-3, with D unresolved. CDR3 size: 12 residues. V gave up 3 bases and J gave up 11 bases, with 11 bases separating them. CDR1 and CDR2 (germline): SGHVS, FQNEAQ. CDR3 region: CASSFPSTAIYF. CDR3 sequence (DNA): TGTGCCAGCAGCTTCCCCTCGACGGCCATATATTTT. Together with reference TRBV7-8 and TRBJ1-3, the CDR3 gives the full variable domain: GAGVSQSPRYKVAKRGQDVALRCDPISGHVSLFWYQQALGQGPEFLTYFQNEAQLDKSGLPSDRFFAERPEGSVSTLKIQRTQQEDSAVYLCASSFPSTAIYFGEGSWLTVV.

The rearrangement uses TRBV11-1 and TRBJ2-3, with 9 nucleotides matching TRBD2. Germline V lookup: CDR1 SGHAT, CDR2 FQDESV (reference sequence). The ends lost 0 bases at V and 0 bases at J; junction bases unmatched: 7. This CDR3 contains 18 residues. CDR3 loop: CASSLARIAGASTDTQYF. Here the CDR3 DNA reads TGTGCCAGCAGCTTAGCGAGGATAGCGGGGGCCAGCACAGATACGCAGTATTTT.

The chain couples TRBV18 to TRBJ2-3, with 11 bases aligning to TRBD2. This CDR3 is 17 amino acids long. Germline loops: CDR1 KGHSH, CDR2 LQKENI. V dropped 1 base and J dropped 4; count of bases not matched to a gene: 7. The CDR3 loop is CASSPLSSGGAADTQYF. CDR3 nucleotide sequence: TGTGCCAGCTCACCACTGAGTAGCGGGGGGGCAGCAGATACGCAGTATTTT.

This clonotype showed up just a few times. The chain's CDR3 is CASSLEGSGEAEAFF. CDR3 sequence (DNA): TGTGCCAGCAGCTTAGAAGGTTCCGGCGAGGCTGAAGCTTTCTTT. The V and J genes are TRBV7-2 and TRBJ1-1; D not certain. Germline loops: CDR1 SGHTA, CDR2 FQGNSA. Trimming removed 1 base from V and 6 bases from J, with 15 bases in between. The CDR3 loop spans 15 amino acids. The full variable domain, with the rest looked up from reference TRBV7-2 and TRBJ1-1, is GAGVSQSPSNKVTEKGKDVELRCDPISGHTALYWYRQSLGQGLEFLIYFQGNSAPDKSGLPSDRFSAERTGGSVSTLTIQRTQQEDSAVYLCASSLEGSGEAEAFFGQGTRLTVV.

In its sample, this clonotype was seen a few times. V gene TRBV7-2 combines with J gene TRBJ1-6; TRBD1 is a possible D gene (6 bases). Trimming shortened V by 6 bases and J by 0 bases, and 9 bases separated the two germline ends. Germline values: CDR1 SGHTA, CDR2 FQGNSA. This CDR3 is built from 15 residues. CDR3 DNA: TGTGCCAGCAGTACGGACAGCTCCTATAATTCACCCCTCCACTTT. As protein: CASSTDSSYNSPLHF.